This T cell receptor (beta chain) was recorded in a study of shared clonotypes between healthy human individuals. V was pared by 7 bases and J by 2 bases, with 4 bases of the junction left unmatched. The CDR3 covers 14 residues. Per the germline V gene, CDR1 is SNHLY and CDR2 is FYNNEI. As processed by the authors: ImmunoSEQ junction-only sequences lacked quality scores, so their filtering differed. The protocol was immunoSEQ multiplex PCR, while the TCRdb copy is restricted to in-frame clones and leaves out a portion. V and J calls and clone size follow that table, whereas D and trimming were derived from the DNA. Of approximately 2.1 million clones in the sample, 93% were seen once. Study-level findings and limits: Some clonotypes were shared by all four sorted-subset donors, while others were not shared. The non-shared ones had lower generation probabilities than the shared ones.

About this clone: The antigen is not known.

The chain couples TRBV2 to TRBJ2-7, with TRBD1 matching 11 bases. Material: naive CD4+ T cells from PBMCs. Stated subset: CD45RA+ positively selected. The TCR originated in a man between 18 and 35 years old in good health. Some clones in this sample may be carry-over from other donors' samples. The CDR3 DNA follows: TGTGCCAGCAACCCGGACAGGGGGCCCTACGAGCAGTACTTC. It encodes CASNPDRGPYEQYF.